This T cell receptor beta chain was profiled in a study of T-cell memory formation after mild COVID-19. This clonotype was observed a handful of times. In TCRdb, the 5' RACE reads were re-called with MiXCR into one record per CDR3 protein. The sample carries 380,000 or so distinct CDR3 sequences, roughly 15% recorded once. From germline, CDR1 is SGHAT and CDR2 FQNNGV. V dropped 6 bases and J dropped 0; count of bases not matched to a gene: 11. The CDR3 is 17 residues long. The gene calls are TRBV11-2 and TRBJ2-4, with 7 bases fitting TRBD2. Sequencing used PBMCs or a T cell subset sorted from them (not recorded which). This receptor was obtained from a man between 18 and 35 years old who had mild COVID-19 (a few samples of this study predate the infection). Cell type and time point are not known. The CDR3 protein is CASRRPGEGRAKNIQYF. CDR3 DNA: TGTGCCAGCAGACGCCCGGGGGAGGGGAGAGCCAAAAACATTCAGTACTTC.